These 17 T cell receptor beta chains were sequenced from one sample in a study of blood T cell repertoires in COVID-19. Using immunoSEQ multiplex PCR, the repertoire was profiled, and TCRdb retains in-frame clones only, with some absent. The sample holds about 340,000 clones, approximately 86% seen once. Sample: peripheral blood. These receptors came from an older woman with COVID-19, enrolled during active disease.

The chain carries TRBV11-1 and TRBJ2-7; tentative D call: TRBD1 (5 bases). Germline CDR1 reads SGHAT; CDR2 reads FQDESV (reference sequence). Trimming stripped 3 bases from V and 4 bases from J, with 13 bases between. The CDR3 is made up of 14 amino acids. The CDR3 nucleotides read TGTGCCAGCAGCTTCCTCGACAGAGAATACGAGCAGTACTTC. Its translation is CASSFLDREYEQYF.

Only a few counts were recorded for this clone. This sequence joins TRBV18 and TRBJ1-2; 9 bases align to TRBD1. This CDR3 region has 15 residues. The trim removed 0 bases at V and 6 bases at J, leaving 5 bases unmatched. Looked up from germline, CDR1 is KGHSH and CDR2 is LQKENI. This chain's CDR3 is CASSPPRGQGDGYTF. CDR3 coding DNA: TGTGCCAGCTCACCACCGCGGGGACAGGGCGATGGCTACACCTTC.

This clone was found once. V usage is TRBV5-1 and J usage is TRBJ2-2; 8 bases agree with TRBD2. V was pared by 3 bases and J by 3 bases, with 4 bases of the junction left unmatched. This CDR3 has 15 amino acids. Germline V CDR1 and CDR2: SGHRS, YFSETQ. The CDR3 DNA reads as TGCGCCAGCAGCTCCGGGGGACTAGACACCGGGGAGCTGTTTTTT. This codes for CASSSGGLDTGELFF.

J is TRBJ2-5 and V is TRBV5-1; TRBD2 agrees at 10 bases. Germline V gives CDR1 SGHRS, CDR2 YFSETQ. The CDR3 consists of 17 residues. V was clipped by 6 bases and J by 4 bases; unmatched bases: 15. The DNA for the CDR3 is TGCGCCAGCACCCTCATGGGGGGGCCTAGCGGGGGAGAGACCCAGTACTTC. This encodes CASTLMGGPSGGETQYF.

The V call is TRBV7-2, the J call TRBJ2-3; 9 nucleotides line up with TRBD1. Germline V CDR1 and CDR2: SGHTA, FQGNSA. With V trimmed by 5 bases and J by 3 bases, 9 bases remained unmatched. CDR3 size: 16 residues. CDR3 protein: CASSPGGQGPTDTQYF. The CDR3 region has the DNA TGTGCCAGCAGCCCCGGGGGACAGGGTCCGACAGATACGCAGTATTTT.

The chain recombines TRBV5-1 with TRBJ1-2; no clear D. The CDR3 is 14 residues long. Between the trimmed V and J ends, which lost 1 base and 3 bases, there was a span of 10 bases. Germline-derived CDR1 and CDR2 are SGHRS and YFSETQ. CDR3 sequence: CASSLLRVDYGYTF. Here the CDR3 DNA reads TGCGCCAGCAGCTTGTTACGGGTTGACTATGGCTACACCTTC.

This clone was picked up a small number of times. The chain recombines TRBV9 with TRBJ2-3; 7 bases align to TRBD2. J gave up 4 bases and V 3 bases, and 5 bases lay outside the gene matches. Per the germline V gene, CDR1 is SGDLS and CDR2 is YYNGEE. The CDR3 loop spans 14 amino acids. The CDR3 bases are TGTGCCAGCAGCGCGGGACTACCGCCAGATACGCAGTATTTT. Translation gives CASSAGLPPDTQYF.

This sequence joins TRBV18 and TRBJ2-3, with D possibly TRBD2 on 5 matching bases. CDR1 KGHSH and CDR2 LQKENI come from the germline V gene. V was shortened by 2 bases and J by 2 bases, with 11 bases between the two germline ends. The length of the CDR3 is 15 residues. The CDR3 sequence is CASSPGLRHTDTQYF. The CDR3 DNA is TGTGCCAGCTCACCAGGACTCCGACACACAGATACGCAGTATTTT.

The chain joins TRBV5-1 to TRBJ1-1; no firm D call. In germline, CDR1 is SGHRS, CDR2 YFSETQ. Trimming cost V 0 bases and J 1 base, with 7 bases left between them. The CDR3 has 14 residues. Here the CDR3 DNA reads TGCGCCAGCAGCTTGGCGAGCGAGAACACTGAAGCTTTCTTT. It is translated as CASSLASENTEAFF.

The chain recombines TRBV9 with TRBJ2-1; D is possibly TRBD2 (7 bases). The CDR3 runs to 16 residues. Trimming removed 3 bases from V and 7 bases from J, with 20 bases in between. Per the germline V gene, CDR1 is SGDLS and CDR2 is YYNGEE. This CDR3 reads CASSGGGTRRGNEQFF. CDR3 bases: TGTGCCAGCAGCGGGGGAGGGACACGACGTGGGAATGAGCAGTTCTTC.

The rearrangement uses TRBV30 and TRBJ2-1, with TRBD2 matching 8 bases. The germline V gene has CDR1 GTSNPN and CDR2 SVGIG (reference sequence). J gave up 8 bases and V 0 bases, and 6 bases lay outside the gene matches. This CDR3 contains 14 residues. CDR3 bases: TGTGCCTGGAGTGTGGGCGGGGGGATGGATGAGCAGTTCTTC. Its protein product is CAWSVGGGMDEQFF. Filled out from reference TRBV30 and TRBJ2-1, the complete variable domain reads SQTIHQWPATLVQPVGSPLSLECTVEGTSNPNLYWYRQAAGRGLQLLFYSVGIGQISSEVPQNLSASRPQDRQFILSSKKLLLSDSGFYLCAWSVGGGMDEQFFGPGTRLTVL.

The chain has TRBV5-8 and TRBJ2-2, with 9 bases matching TRBD2. The CDR3 length is 18 residues. In germline, CDR1 is SGHTS, CDR2 YDEGEE. With V trimmed by 4 bases and J by 0 bases, 10 bases remained unmatched. CDR3 in DNA: TGTGCCAGCAGCCCGAGGCTAGCGGGGAACGCGAACACCGGGGAGCTGTTTTTT. Translated, it gives CASSPRLAGNANTGELFF.

The chain is built from TRBV19 and TRBJ1-1; D not resolved. The CDR3 totals 13 residues. The ends were cut back, 7 bases at V and 3 bases at J, with 12 bases in the middle. CDR1 is LNHDA and CDR2 is SQIVND in the germline V gene (reference sequence). CDR3 protein: CASTLDIYTEAFF. Here the CDR3 DNA reads TGTGCCAGTACCCTCGACATCTACACTGAAGCTTTCTTT.

The chain uses TRBV5-1 and TRBJ2-2, with 10 bases fitting TRBD1. With 6 bases clipped from V and 6 bases from J, the junction kept 5 bases outside the gene matches. The germline V gene has CDR1 SGHRS and CDR2 YFSETQ. The CDR3 runs 14 residues. The CDR3 DNA is TGCGCCAGCACTTTGACAGGGGGCTCCGGGGAGCTGTTTTTT. This sequence encodes CASTLTGGSGELFF.

CDR3 nucleotide sequence: TGTGCCAGCAGGCCGGACATGAACACTGAAGCTTTCTTT. It yields the protein CASRPDMNTEAFF. The genes are TRBV7-3 and TRBJ1-1, with TRBD1 as a possible D gene (5 bases). Trimming took off 6 bases at V and 0 bases at J, with 8 bases between the two ends. Looked up from germline, CDR1 is SGHTA and CDR2 is FQGTGA. The CDR3 length is 13 residues.

As DNA, the CDR3 is TGCGCCAGCAGCTTAGACAGGGGGCAAGGGCAGCCCCAGCATTTT. As protein: CASSLDRGQGQPQHF. The V gene is TRBV5-1, the J gene TRBJ1-5, with 10 bases lining up with TRBD1. The CDR3 contains 15 residues. Germline V gene data show CDR1 as SGHRS and CDR2 as YFSETQ. V lost 2 bases to trimming and J lost 7 bases; unmatched junction nucleotides: 6.

As regards this clone: Other DNA sequences in the sample encode the same CDR3. The genes are TRBV7-2 and TRBJ2-3; 10 positions agree with TRBD2. Trimming at V came to 4 bases and at J to 1 base, leaving 5 bases not matched to a gene. In germline, CDR1 is SGHTA, CDR2 FQGNSA. The CDR3 loop spans 16 amino acids. The CDR3 is CASSSVLAGGTDTQYF. CDR3 sequence (DNA): TGTGCCAGCAGCTCAGTTCTAGCGGGGGGCACAGATACGCAGTATTTT.